This entry lists 24 T cell receptor beta chains sequenced from one sample in a study of blood T cell repertoires in COVID-19. Profiling relied on immunoSEQ multiplex PCR, and the TCRdb table lists in-frame clones only, not all of them. This sample has about 220,000 clones, with roughly nine tenths found just once. Sequenced sample: PBMCs or T cells enriched from blood (not recorded which). The source of these receptors is a woman younger than 35 in a cohort exposed to, infected with or recovered from COVID-19 (not recorded which).

The chain recombines TRBV19 with TRBJ2-5; D might be TRBD1 (6 bases). The CDR3 runs 14 residues. CDR1 and CDR2 (germline): LNHDA, SQIVND (reference sequence). The V gene lost 3 bases and the J gene lost 6 bases, with 14 bases spanning the gap. The CDR3 region is CASSISGRGKTQYF. In nucleotides, the CDR3 is TGTGCCAGTAGTATCTCTGGCAGGGGAAAGACCCAGTACTTC. The variable domain in full, completed from reference TRBV19 and TRBJ2-5, reads DGGITQSPKYLFRKEGQNVTLSCEQNLNHDAMYWYRQDPGQGLRLIYYSQIVNDFQKGDIAEGYSVSREKKESFPLTVTSAQKNPTAFYLCASSISGRGKTQYFGPGTRLLVL.

The chain recombines TRBV7-9 with TRBJ2-1; a weak D match, TRBD2 (6 bases). Trimming left V 5 bases short and J 14 bases short, with 16 bases between. The length of the CDR3 is 12 residues. Germline V gene data show CDR1 as SEHNR and CDR2 as FQNEAQ (reference sequence). Written as DNA, the CDR3 is TGTGCCAGCAGCCAGGAGGTAAGGGAGGAGTTCTTC. Its translation: CASSQEVREEFF.

The chain links TRBV4-2 to TRBJ1-1; 10 nucleotides agree with TRBD1. Germline lookup yields CDR1 LGHNA and CDR2 YNFKEQ. J gave up 1 base and V 4 bases, and 3 bases lay outside the gene matches. This CDR3 region has 15 residues. The CDR3 reads CASSPTGGENTEAFF. The CDR3 coding sequence is TGTGCCAGCAGCCCGACAGGGGGCGAGAACACTGAAGCTTTCTTT.

The rearrangement links TRBV3-1 (or the pseudogene TRBV3-2) to TRBJ2-3; tentatively, D is TRBD2 (5 bases). The CDR3 loop spans 14 amino acids. Trimming took 4 bases from V and 4 from J, leaving 12 bases between them. Germline lookup yields CDR1 LGHDT and CDR2 YNNKEL (reference sequence). The CDR3 nucleotides read TGTGCCAGCAGCCCCAGCCTCGGGGCAGATACGCAGTATTTT. It specifies CASSPSLGADTQYF.

This rearrangement joins TRBV7-6 to TRBJ1-1; D is uncertain. CDR1 is SGHVS, CDR2 FNYEAQ, per germline. Trimming cost V 5 bases and J 3 bases, with 10 bases left between them. CDR3 length: 13 amino acids. In DNA, the CDR3 is TGTGCCAGCAGCCCCCCGGCGGACACTGAAGCTTTCTTT. The encoded protein is CASSPPADTEAFF.

The CDR3 sequence is CASSVYRGNSGNTIYF. CDR3 coding DNA: TGTGCCAGTAGTGTCTACAGGGGAAACTCTGGAAACACCATATATTTT. This chain uses TRBV19 with TRBJ1-3, with TRBD1 matching 7 bases. The CDR3 runs 16 residues. Trimming removed 5 bases from V and 0 bases from J; junction bases left unmatched: 7. Germline assignment: CDR1 LNHDA and CDR2 SQIVND (reference sequence).

The rearrangement links TRBV7-2 to TRBJ2-5; 10 bases are a match to TRBD2. This CDR3 contains 17 residues. Germline CDR1 reads SGHTA; CDR2 reads FQGNSA. V lost 1 base and J lost 1; bases outside the gene matches: 6. CDR3 loop: CASSLGLAGGPQETQYF. As DNA, the CDR3 is TGTGCCAGCAGCTTAGGGTTAGCGGGAGGCCCCCAAGAGACCCAGTACTTC.

The genes are TRBV3-1 (or the pseudogene TRBV3-2) and TRBJ1-4; 8 bases map to TRBD1. V trimming: 1 base; J trimming: 3 bases; junction bases outside the gene matches: 10. The germline CDR1 and CDR2 sequences are LGHDT and YNNKEL (reference sequence). CDR3 length: 18 amino acids. CDR3 protein: CASSQVQGAPIPNEKLFF. Written as DNA, the CDR3 is TGTGCCAGCAGCCAAGTCCAGGGGGCCCCGATTCCTAATGAAAAACTGTTTTTT.

The rearrangement uses TRBV10-3 and TRBJ2-7; tentatively, D is TRBD1 (5 bases). V lost 0 bases to trimming and J lost 2 bases, with 11 bases between them. Per the germline V gene, CDR1 is ENHRY and CDR2 is SYGVKD. This CDR3 region has 15 residues. CDR3 amino acids: CAISESLGVTYEQYF. The DNA for the CDR3 is TGTGCCATCAGTGAGTCGTTAGGGGTTACCTACGAGCAGTACTTC.

The chain carries TRBV11-2 and TRBJ1-2, with TRBD1 as a possible D gene (6 bases). This CDR3 has 14 residues. Germline V lookup: CDR1 SGHAT, CDR2 FQNNGV. V was trimmed by 0 bases and J by 6 bases, leaving 11 bases between them. Here the CDR3 reads CASSLETGFHGYTF. DNA for the CDR3: TGTGCCAGCAGCTTAGAAACAGGGTTCCATGGCTACACCTTC. The full variable domain, in which reference TRBV11-2 and TRBJ1-2 provide the parts outside the CDR3, is EAGVAQSPRYKIIEKRQSVAFWCNPISGHATLYWYQQILGQGPKLLIQFQNNGVVDDSQLPKDRFSAERLKGVDSTLKIQPAKLEDSAVYLCASSLETGFHGYTFGSGTRLTVV.

The V and J genes are TRBV18 and TRBJ1-1, with D hard to call. CDR1 is KGHSH and CDR2 is LQKENI in the germline V gene. The length of the CDR3 is 12 residues. V was shortened by 3 bases and J by 5 bases, with 7 bases between the two germline ends. The CDR3 nucleotides read TGTGCCAGCTCACCCGCGGAGACTGAAGCTTTCTTT. It yields the protein CASSPAETEAFF.

This sequence joins TRBV6-5 and TRBJ1-5, with TRBD1 matching 8 bases. V gave up 8 bases and J gave up 7 bases; unmatched junction bases: 13. This CDR3 has 15 amino acids. The germline CDR1 and CDR2 sequences are MNHEY and SVGAGI. CDR3 nucleotides: TGTGCCAGCGGACAGGGAGGAGGGCATGGACAGCCCCAGCATTTT. It codes for CASGQGGGHGQPQHF.

V is TRBV15 and J is TRBJ2-7; 15 positions agree with TRBD2. J was trimmed by 7 bases and V by 3 bases; bases with no gene match: 4. CDR3 length: 15 amino acids. Looked up from germline, CDR1 is LNHNV and CDR2 is YYDKDF (reference sequence). The CDR3 nucleotides are TGTGCCACCAGCAGCGGACTAGCGGGAGGGGGGGAGCAGTACTTC. Translated: CATSSGLAGGGEQYF.

V is TRBV24-1 and J is TRBJ1-5, with a tentative D call TRBD1 (5 bases). The V gene's germline CDR1 is KGHDR and CDR2 SFDVKD. V gave up 5 bases and J gave up 0 bases, with 10 bases separating them. The length of the CDR3 is 15 residues. Here the CDR3 DNA reads TGTGCCACCAGTGCAGGGTGGGGTAGCAATCAGCCCCAGCATTTT. It translates to CATSAGWGSNQPQHF.

This clone was picked up one time. The chain carries TRBV7-9 and TRBJ1-1, with D perhaps TRBD1 (6 bases). The V and J ends lost 7 bases and 1 base respectively, with 13 bases between them. The CDR3 covers 14 residues. The germline gives CDR1 SEHNR, CDR2 FQNEAQ (reference sequence). CDR3 bases: TGTGCCAGCAACCAGGGGTTGGCGAACACTGAAGCTTTCTTT. This encodes CASNQGLANTEAFF.

This clone was detected only a few times. The limits of the CDR3 on the DNA are not certain, so only TCRdb's listed CDR3 is given. The rearrangement joins TRBV5-8 to TRBJ2-7; the D segment call TRBD1 is taken from the table without a DNA check. The CDR3 is 15 residues long, ends included. Germline values: CDR1 SGHTS, CDR2 YDEGEE. The CDR3: CASSLVGTGAAYLYF.

The chain links TRBV19 to TRBJ1-2, with TRBD1 as a possible D gene (5 bases). V was shortened by 7 bases and J by 8 bases, with 11 bases between the two germline ends. Germline-derived CDR1 and CDR2 are LNHDA and SQIVND (reference sequence). This CDR3 region has 11 residues. The DNA of the CDR3 is TGTGCCAGTAAGGAGGGGCGGGGCTACACCTTC. Its protein product is CASKEGRGYTF. Looking up the rest from reference TRBV19 and TRBJ1-2 gives the full variable domain: DGGITQSPKYLFRKEGQNVTLSCEQNLNHDAMYWYRQDPGQGLRLIYYSQIVNDFQKGDIAEGYSVSREKKESFPLTVTSAQKNPTAFYLCASKEGRGYTFGSGTRLTVV.

The chain couples TRBV20-1 to TRBJ2-3; the D is unclear. This CDR3 contains 11 residues. Germline V gene lookup returns CDR1 DFQATT and CDR2 SNEGSKA (reference sequence). The V and J ends lost 6 bases and 10 bases respectively, with 14 bases between them. The CDR3 spells CSALSEMAQYF. In DNA, the CDR3 is TGCAGTGCCCTATCTGAAATGGCGCAGTATTTT.

This clone was seen just once. The chain combines TRBV30 with TRBJ1-1; a possible D gene is TRBD1 (5 bases). Germline V lookup: CDR1 GTSNPN, CDR2 SVGIG (reference sequence). This CDR3 comprises 15 residues. The ends were cut back, 3 bases at V and 8 bases at J, with 22 bases in the middle. CDR3 coding DNA: TGTGCCTGGAGAGAGTGGGAACAGGCCTTTGGGGAAGCTTTCTTT. It is translated as CAWREWEQAFGEAFF.

This chain links TRBV25-1 with TRBJ2-7, with 9 bases aligning to TRBD2. The CDR3 has 16 residues. J gave up 1 base and V 3 bases, and 7 bases lay outside the gene matches. CDR1 is MGHDK and CDR2 is SYGVNS in the germline V gene. DNA for the CDR3: TGTGCCAGCAGTGACCCCGGTAGCGGGAGTTCCTACGAGCAGTACTTC. Protein product: CASSDPGSGSSYEQYF.

In this sample, this clone turned up a few times. The V and J genes are TRBV10-1 and TRBJ2-2; tentatively, D is TRBD1 (6 bases). Trimming removed 4 bases from V and 5 bases from J, with 8 bases in between. Germline V gene sequence: CDR1 WNHNN, CDR2 SYGVQD (reference sequence). The CDR3 contains 13 residues. The CDR3 spells CASSGTETGELFF. Here the CDR3 DNA reads TGCGCCAGCAGTGGGACAGAGACCGGGGAGCTGTTTTTT.

This clone was seen only once. The CDR3 loop reads CASKQGASQETQYF. In DNA form, the CDR3 reads TGCGCCAGCAAACAGGGGGCTTCGCAAGAGACCCAGTACTTC. The V and J genes are TRBV5-1 and TRBJ2-5; 9 nucleotides agree with TRBD1. This CDR3 has 14 residues. The ends lost 6 bases at V and 2 bases at J; junction bases unmatched: 5. Germline-derived CDR1 and CDR2 are SGHRS and YFSETQ.

The chain combines TRBV5-1 with TRBJ2-7, with D perhaps matching TRBD2 (6 bases). V was clipped by 7 bases and J by 3 bases, with 14 bases between them. This CDR3 has 13 residues. CDR1 SGHRS and CDR2 YFSETQ come from the germline V gene. CDR3 bases: TGCGCCAGCGCCAAAGAGGAGGGCTACGAGCAGTACTTC. It is translated as CASAKEEGYEQYF. The variable domain in full, completed from reference TRBV5-1 and TRBJ2-7, reads KAGVTQTPRYLIKTRGQQVTLSCSPISGHRSVSWYQQTPGQGLQFLFEYFSETQRNKGNFPGRFSGRQFSNSRSEMNVSTLELGDSALYLCASAKEEGYEQYFGPGTRLTVT.

This clone was recorded once. The V call is TRBV30, the J call TRBJ2-1; TRBD2 agrees at 7 bases. Germline CDR1 is GTSNPN and CDR2 is SVGIG (reference sequence). V trimming: 0 bases; J trimming: 9 bases; junction bases outside the gene matches: 11. The CDR3 length is 15 residues. CDR3 sequence reads: CAWSVGVGRAPEQFF. For the CDR3, the DNA is TGTGCCTGGAGTGTTGGGGTTGGGAGGGCACCTGAGCAGTTCTTC.